This TCR beta chain came from a study of brain metastases from non-small cell lung cancer. TCRdb keeps only in-frame clones here, not all; method: immunoSEQ multiplex PCR. The table records approximately 2,500 clones, 70% to 90% of them present only once. This clone was detected once. V was shortened by 2 bases and J by 8 bases, with 12 bases between the two germline ends. The CDR3 covers 13 residues. The TCR sequence derives from a donor at least 40 years old with non-small cell lung cancer. The specimen was tumor-adjacent normal tissue. The chain recombines TRBV12-3 or TRBV12-4 with TRBJ1-2; no firm D call. The CDR3 DNA reads as TGTGCCAGCAGTTTAATATGGGCGAGGGGCTACACCTTC. Its protein is CASSLIWARGYTF.